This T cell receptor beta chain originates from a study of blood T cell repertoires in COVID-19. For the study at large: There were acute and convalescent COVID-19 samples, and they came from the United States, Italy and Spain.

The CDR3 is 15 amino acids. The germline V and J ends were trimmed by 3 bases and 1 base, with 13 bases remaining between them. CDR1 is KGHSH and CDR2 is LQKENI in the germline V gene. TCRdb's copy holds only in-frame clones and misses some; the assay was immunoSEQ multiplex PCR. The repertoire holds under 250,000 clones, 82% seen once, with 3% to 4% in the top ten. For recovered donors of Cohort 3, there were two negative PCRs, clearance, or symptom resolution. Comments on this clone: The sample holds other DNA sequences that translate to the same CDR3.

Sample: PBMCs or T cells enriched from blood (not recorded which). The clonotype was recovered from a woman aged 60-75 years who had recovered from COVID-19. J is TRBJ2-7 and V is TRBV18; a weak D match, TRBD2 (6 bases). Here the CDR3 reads CASSPSGTGSYEQYF. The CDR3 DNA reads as TGTGCCAGCTCACCCTCCGGGACTGGGTCCTACGAGCAGTACTTC.